This T cell receptor beta chain is from a study of T cells in Graves' hyperthyroidism and ophthalmopathy. Researchers took RNA transcripts and amplified the TCR beta CDR3 regions from them. HTBI primers were the set used in a first-round RT-PCR of the TCR CDR3. Via MiXCR, TCRdb re-called the multiplex PCR reads, giving one row per CDR3 protein. The profile shows roughly 500,000 distinct CDR3 sequences, around 46% of them singletons. The CDR3 is 14 amino acids. J was trimmed by 9 bases and V by 0 bases; bases with no gene match: 6. The germline CDR1 and CDR2 sequences are ENHRY and SYGVKD. The material sequenced was peripheral blood or thyroid tissue (not recorded which). The source is an adult woman with Graves' disease, either hyperthyroidism or ophthalmopathy (not recorded which). The V and J genes are TRBV10-3 and TRBJ2-7, with 9 bases that match TRBD2. In DNA, the CDR3 is TGTGCCATCAGTGAGTCGGCTAGCGGGACAGTGCAGTACTTC. Its protein is CAISESASGTVQYF.